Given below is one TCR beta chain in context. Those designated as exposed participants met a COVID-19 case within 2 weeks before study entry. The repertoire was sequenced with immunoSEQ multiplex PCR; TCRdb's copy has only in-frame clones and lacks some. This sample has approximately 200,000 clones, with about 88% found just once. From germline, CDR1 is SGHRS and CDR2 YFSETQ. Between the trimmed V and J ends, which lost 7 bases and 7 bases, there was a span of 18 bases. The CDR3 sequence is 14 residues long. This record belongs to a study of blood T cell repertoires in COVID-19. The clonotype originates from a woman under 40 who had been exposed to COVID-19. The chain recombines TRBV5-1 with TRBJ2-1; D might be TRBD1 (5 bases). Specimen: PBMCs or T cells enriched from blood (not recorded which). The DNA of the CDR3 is TGCGCCAGCGGGTTAAATCAGGGTCCAAATGAGCAGTTCTTC. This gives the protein CASGLNQGPNEQFF.